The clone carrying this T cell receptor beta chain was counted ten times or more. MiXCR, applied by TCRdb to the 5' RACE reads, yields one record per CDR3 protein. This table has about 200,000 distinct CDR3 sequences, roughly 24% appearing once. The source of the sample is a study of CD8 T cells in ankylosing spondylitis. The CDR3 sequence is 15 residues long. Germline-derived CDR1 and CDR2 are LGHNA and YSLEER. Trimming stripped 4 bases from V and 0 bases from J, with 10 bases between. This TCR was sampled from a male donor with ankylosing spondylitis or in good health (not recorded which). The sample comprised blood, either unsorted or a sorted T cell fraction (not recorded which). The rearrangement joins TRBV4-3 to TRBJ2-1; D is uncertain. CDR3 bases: TGCGCCAGCAGCCCAAGAGGAAGCTCCTACAATGAGCAGTTCTTC. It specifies CASSPRGSSYNEQFF.